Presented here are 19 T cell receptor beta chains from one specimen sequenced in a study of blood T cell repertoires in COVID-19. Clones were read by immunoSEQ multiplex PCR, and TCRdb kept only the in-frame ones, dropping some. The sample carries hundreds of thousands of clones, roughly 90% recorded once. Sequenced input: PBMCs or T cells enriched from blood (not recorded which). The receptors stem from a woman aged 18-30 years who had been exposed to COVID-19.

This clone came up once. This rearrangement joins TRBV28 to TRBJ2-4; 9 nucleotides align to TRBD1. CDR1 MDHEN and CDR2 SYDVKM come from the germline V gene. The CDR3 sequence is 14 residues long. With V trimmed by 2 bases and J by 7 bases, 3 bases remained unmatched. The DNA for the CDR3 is TGTGCCAGCAGTTTAGGGGACAGGGCGAACATTCAGTACTTC. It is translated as CASSLGDRANIQYF.

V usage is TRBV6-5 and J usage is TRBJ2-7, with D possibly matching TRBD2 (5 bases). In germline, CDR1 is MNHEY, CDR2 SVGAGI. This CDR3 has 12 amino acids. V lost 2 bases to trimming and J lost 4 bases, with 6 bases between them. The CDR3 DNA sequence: TGTGCCAGCAGTTACGAGGGTTACGAGCAGTACTTC. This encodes CASSYEGYEQYF.

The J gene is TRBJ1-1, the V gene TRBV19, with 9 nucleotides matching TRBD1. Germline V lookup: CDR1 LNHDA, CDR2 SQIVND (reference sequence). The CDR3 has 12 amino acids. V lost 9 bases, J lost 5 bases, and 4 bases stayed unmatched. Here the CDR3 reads CASRDRETEAFF. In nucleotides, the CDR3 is TGTGCCAGCCGGGACAGGGAAACTGAAGCTTTCTTT.

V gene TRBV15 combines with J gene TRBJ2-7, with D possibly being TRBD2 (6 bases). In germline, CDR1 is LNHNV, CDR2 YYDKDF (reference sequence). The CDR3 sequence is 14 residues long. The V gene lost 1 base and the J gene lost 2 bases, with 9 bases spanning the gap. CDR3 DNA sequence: TGTGCCACCAGCAGAGCGGGAGTGGCCTACGAGCAGTACTTC. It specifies CATSRAGVAYEQYF.

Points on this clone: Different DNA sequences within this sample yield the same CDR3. The CDR3 bases are TGCGCCAGCAGCCAAGATTTGTCAAATCAGCCCCAGCATTTT. Residues: CASSQDLSNQPQHF. The chain couples TRBV4-1 to TRBJ1-5, with D unresolved. The CDR3 consists of 14 residues. V shed 0 bases and J shed 4 bases, with 7 bases lying between them. Germline V gene sequence: CDR1 MGHRA, CDR2 YSYEKL.

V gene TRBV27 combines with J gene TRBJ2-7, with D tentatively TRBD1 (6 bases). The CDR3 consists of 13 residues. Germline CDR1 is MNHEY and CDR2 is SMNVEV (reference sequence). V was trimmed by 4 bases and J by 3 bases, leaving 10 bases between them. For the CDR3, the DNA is TGTGCCAGCAGTTACAAGGGGGACTACGAGCAGTACTTC. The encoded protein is CASSYKGDYEQYF.

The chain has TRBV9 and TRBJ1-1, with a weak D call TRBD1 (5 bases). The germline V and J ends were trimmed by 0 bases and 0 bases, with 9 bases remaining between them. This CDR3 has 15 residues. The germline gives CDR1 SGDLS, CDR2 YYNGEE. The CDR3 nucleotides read TGTGCCAGCAGCGTAGCGGGGGGATTGAACACTGAAGCTTTCTTT. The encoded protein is CASSVAGGLNTEAFF.

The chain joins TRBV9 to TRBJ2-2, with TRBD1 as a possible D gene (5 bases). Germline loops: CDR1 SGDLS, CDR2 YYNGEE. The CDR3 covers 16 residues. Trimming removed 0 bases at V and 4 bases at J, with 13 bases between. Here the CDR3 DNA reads TGTGCCAGCAGCGTAGACGTTAGGACACCCACCGGGGAGCTGTTTTTT. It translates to CASSVDVRTPTGELFF.

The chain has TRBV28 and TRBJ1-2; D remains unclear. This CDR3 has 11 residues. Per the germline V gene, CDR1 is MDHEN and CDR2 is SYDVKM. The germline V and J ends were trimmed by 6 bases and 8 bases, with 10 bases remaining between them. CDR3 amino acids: CASRLAGGYTF. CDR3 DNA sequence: TGTGCCAGCAGGCTTGCGGGCGGCTACACCTTC.

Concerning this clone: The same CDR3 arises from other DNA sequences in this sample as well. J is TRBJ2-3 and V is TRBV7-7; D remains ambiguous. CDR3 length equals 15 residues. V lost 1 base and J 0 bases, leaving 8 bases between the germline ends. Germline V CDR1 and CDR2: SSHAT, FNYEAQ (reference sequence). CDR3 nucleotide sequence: TGTGCCAGCAGCTTAGGGAGCACTAGCACAGATACGCAGTATTTT. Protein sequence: CASSLGSTSTDTQYF.

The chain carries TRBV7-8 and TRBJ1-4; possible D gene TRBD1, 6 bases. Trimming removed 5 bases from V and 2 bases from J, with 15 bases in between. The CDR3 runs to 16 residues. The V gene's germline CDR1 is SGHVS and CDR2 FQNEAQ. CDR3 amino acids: CASSLYRVTTNEKLFF. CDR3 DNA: TGTGCCAGCAGCCTCTACAGGGTTACGACTAATGAAAAACTGTTTTTT.

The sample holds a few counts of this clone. The CDR3 here is CASREGLAGISDTQYF. DNA of the CDR3: TGTGCCAGCAGGGAGGGACTAGCGGGAATATCAGATACGCAGTATTTT. The J gene is TRBJ2-3, the V gene TRBV2, with 13 bases identical to TRBD2. V trimming: 6 bases; J trimming: 4 bases; junction bases outside the gene matches: 7. Germline V gives CDR1 SNHLY, CDR2 FYNNEI. The CDR3 has 16 amino acids. Filled out from reference TRBV2 and TRBJ2-3, the complete variable domain reads EPEVTQTPSHQVTQMGQEVILRCVPISNHLYFYWYRQILGQKVEFLVSFYNNEISEKSEIFDDQFSVERPDGSNFTLKIRSTKLEDSAMYFCASREGLAGISDTQYFGPGTRLTVL.

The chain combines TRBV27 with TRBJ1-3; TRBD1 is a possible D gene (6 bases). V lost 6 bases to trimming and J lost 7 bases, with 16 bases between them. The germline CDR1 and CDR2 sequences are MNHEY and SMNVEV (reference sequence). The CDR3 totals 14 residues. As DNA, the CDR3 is TGTGCCAGCAGCCCCCGGGACACCCGGAACACCATATATTTT. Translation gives CASSPRDTRNTIYF.

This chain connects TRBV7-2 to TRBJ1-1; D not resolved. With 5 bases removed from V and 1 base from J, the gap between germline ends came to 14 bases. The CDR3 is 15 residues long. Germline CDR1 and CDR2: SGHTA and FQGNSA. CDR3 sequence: CASSPLLAGNTEAFF. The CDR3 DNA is TGTGCCAGCAGCCCCCTTTTGGCAGGGAACACTGAAGCTTTCTTT.

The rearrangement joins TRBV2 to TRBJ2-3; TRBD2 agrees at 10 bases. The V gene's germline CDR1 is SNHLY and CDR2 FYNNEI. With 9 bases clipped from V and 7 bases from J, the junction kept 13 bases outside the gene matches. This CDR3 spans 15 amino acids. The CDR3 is CARQKSGGAPNTQYF. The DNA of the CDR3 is TGTGCCAGGCAAAAGAGCGGGGGGGCCCCCAATACGCAGTATTTT.

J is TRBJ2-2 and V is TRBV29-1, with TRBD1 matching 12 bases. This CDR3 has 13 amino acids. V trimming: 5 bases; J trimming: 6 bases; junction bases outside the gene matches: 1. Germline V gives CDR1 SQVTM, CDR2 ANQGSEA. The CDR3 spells CSVRDRGPGELFF. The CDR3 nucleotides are TGCAGCGTTCGGGACAGGGGGCCCGGGGAGCTGTTTTTT.

The CDR3 region has the DNA TGTGCCAGCAGCCCCCTGGCCGCCGGGGAGCTGTTTTTT. Its protein product is CASSPLAAGELFF. The chain uses TRBV7-2 and TRBJ2-2; D uncertain. The germline V gene encodes CDR1 SGHTA and CDR2 FQGNSA. CDR3 length: 13 amino acids. V gave up 5 bases and J gave up 6 bases, with 10 bases separating them.

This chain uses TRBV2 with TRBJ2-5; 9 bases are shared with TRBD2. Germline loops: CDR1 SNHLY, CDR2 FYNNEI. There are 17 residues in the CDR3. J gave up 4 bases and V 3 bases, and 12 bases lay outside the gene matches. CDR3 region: CASSDHEREEVRETQYF. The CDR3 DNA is TGTGCCAGCAGTGACCACGAGCGGGAGGAAGTAAGAGAGACCCAGTACTTC.

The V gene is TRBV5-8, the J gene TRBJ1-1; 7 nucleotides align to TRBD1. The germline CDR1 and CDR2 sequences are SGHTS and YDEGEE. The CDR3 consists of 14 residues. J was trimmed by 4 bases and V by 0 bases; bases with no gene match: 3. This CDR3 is CASSLGQGRTEAFF. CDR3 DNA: TGTGCCAGCAGCTTGGGACAGGGTCGCACTGAAGCTTTCTTT.